This T cell receptor (beta chain) was obtained from a study of technical replicates of blood from a few donors (TCRdb year 2017). A single count supports this clone. This clone's antigen is unknown. Base qualities are not at hand, and no much larger clone is one base apart. CDR3 length: 15 amino acids, cysteine to phenylalanine. Left in the record is the CDR3 DNA by itself, 45 bases read in frame from the first base. The germline V gene supplies CDR1 SGHTA and CDR2 FQGNSA. V is reduced by 7 bases and J by 0 bases, leaving a spacing of 13 bases between them. Receptors were amplified or captured by the immunoSEQ multiplex PCR assay. The table was pulled from immuneACCESS by TCRdb, which kept in-frame rearrangements only. Such tables lose some clones; where checked, under half of the loss comes from unresolved V genes, and the rest has no known cause. Within this sample are 70,000 to 95,000 clones, with around 97% of them counted one time only. Of the sample, under 0.2% is held by the ten largest clones.

The sequenced material came from T cells isolated from PBMCs. The origin of this receptor is a human donor in good health. Recombination connected TRBV7-2 to TRBJ1-3, with TRBD1 tentatively as D gene (6 bases match). The CDR3 in this case is CASTTYRDSGNTIYF. The nucleotides are TGTGCCAGCACCACCTACAGGGACTCTGGAAACACCATATATTTT.